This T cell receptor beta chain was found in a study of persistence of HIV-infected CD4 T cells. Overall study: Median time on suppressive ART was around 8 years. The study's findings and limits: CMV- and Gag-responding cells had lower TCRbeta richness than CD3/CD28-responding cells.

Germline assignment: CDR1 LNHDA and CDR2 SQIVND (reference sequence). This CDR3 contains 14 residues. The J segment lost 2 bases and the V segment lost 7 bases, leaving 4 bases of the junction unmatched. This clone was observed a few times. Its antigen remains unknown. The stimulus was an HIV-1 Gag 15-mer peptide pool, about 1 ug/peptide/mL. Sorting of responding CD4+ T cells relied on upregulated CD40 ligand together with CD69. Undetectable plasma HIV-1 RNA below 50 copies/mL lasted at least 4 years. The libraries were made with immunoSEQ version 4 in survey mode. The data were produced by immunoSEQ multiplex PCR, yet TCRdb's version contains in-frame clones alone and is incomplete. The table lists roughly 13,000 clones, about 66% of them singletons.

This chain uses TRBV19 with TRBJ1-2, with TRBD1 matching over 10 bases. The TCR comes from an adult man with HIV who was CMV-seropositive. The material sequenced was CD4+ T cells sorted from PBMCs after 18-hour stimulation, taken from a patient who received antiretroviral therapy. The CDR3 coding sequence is TGTGCCAGTACCAGGGACAGGGGAAACTATGGCTACACCTTC. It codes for CASTRDRGNYGYTF.